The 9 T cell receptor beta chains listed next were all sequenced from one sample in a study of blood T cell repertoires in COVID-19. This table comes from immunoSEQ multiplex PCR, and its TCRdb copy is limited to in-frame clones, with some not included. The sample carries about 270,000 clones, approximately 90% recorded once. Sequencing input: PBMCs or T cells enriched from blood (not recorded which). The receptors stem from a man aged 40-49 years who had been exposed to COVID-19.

CDR3 protein: CASSRGQTVLGNQPQHF. Written as DNA, the CDR3 is TGTGCCAGCAGTAGGGGACAGACAGTTTTGGGCAATCAGCCCCAGCATTTT. The V gene is TRBV6-2 or TRBV6-3, the J gene TRBJ1-5, with 7 bases that match TRBD1. Per germline, CDR1 MNHEY and CDR2 SVGEGT. V was pared by 5 bases and J by 2 bases, with 12 bases of the junction left unmatched. This CDR3 is built from 17 residues.

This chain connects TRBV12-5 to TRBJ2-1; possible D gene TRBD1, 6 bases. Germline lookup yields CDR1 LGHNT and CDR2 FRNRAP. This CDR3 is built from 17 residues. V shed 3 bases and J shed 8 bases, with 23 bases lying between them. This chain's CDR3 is CASGFFGWAGVRDEQFF. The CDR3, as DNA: TGTGCTAGTGGTTTCTTTGGTTGGGCAGGGGTAAGGGATGAGCAGTTCTTC.

As DNA, the CDR3 is TGTGCCAGCAGCTGGGCGATCAGGGGTTACACTGAAGCTTTCTTT. Protein sequence: CASSWAIRGYTEAFF. The chain combines TRBV5-5 with TRBJ1-1; the D gene is possibly TRBD1 (6 bases). This CDR3 comprises 15 residues. From germline, CDR1 is SGHKS and CDR2 YYEKEE (reference sequence). Deletions cut 3 bases from V and 3 bases from J, with 15 bases between. Together with reference TRBV5-5 and TRBJ1-1, the CDR3 gives the full variable domain: DAGVTQSPTHLIKTRGQQVTLRCSPISGHKSVSWYQQVLGQGPQFIFQYYEKEERGRGNFPDRFSARQFPNYSSELNVNALLLGDSALYLCASSWAIRGYTEAFFGQGTRLTVV.

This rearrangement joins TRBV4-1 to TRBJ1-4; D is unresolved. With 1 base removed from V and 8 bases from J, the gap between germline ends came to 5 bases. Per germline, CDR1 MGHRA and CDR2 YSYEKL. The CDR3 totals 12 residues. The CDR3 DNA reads TGCGCCAGCAGCCAAGTCCGGGAAAAACTGTTTTTT. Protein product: CASSQVREKLFF.

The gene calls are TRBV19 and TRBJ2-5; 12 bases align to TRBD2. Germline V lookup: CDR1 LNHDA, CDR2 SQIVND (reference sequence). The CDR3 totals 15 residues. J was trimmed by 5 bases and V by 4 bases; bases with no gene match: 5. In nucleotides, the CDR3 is TGTGCCAGTAGTACTAGCGGGAGGGCCGGGGAGACCCAGTACTTC. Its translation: CASSTSGRAGETQYF.

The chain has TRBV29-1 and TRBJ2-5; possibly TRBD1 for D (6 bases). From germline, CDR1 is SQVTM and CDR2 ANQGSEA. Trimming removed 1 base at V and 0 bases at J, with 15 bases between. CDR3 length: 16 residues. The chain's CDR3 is CSVEAPRGPHQETQYF. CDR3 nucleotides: TGCAGCGTTGAAGCCCCCAGGGGACCCCACCAAGAGACCCAGTACTTC.

CDR3 residues: CASSVRDRDNEQYF. The CDR3 DNA sequence: TGTGCCAGTAGTGTCCGGGACAGGGACAACGAGCAGTACTTC. The V gene is TRBV19, the J gene TRBJ2-7, with 9 positions matching TRBD1. Trimming removed 5 bases from V and 5 bases from J; junction bases left unmatched: 7. The CDR3 is 14 amino acids. Germline V gene sequence: CDR1 LNHDA, CDR2 SQIVND (reference sequence).

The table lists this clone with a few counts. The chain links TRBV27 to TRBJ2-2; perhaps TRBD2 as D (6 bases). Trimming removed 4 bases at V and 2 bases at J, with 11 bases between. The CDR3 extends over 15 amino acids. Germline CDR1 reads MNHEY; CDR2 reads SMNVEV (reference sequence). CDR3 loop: CASSSRDFNTGELFF. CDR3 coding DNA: TGTGCCAGCAGTTCCCGGGACTTCAACACCGGGGAGCTGTTTTTT.

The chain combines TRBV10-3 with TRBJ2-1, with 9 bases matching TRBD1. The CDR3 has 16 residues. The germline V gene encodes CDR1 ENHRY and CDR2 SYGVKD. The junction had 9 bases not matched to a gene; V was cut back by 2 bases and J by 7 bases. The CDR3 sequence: CAISERGQGEANEQFF. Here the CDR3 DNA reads TGTGCCATCAGTGAGAGGGGACAGGGAGAGGCAAATGAGCAGTTCTTC.